This T cell receptor (beta chain) stems from a study of T cell responses to AZD1222 COVID-19 vaccine. Study results and limitations: Per reports, nearly half of all spike-specific TCRs target regions that are unmutated in variants.

The J segment lost 2 bases and the V segment lost 5 bases, leaving 11 bases of the junction unmatched. The V gene's germline CDR1 is MNHEY and CDR2 SMNVEV (reference sequence). The length of the CDR3 is 17 residues. Second-dose timings of about 4 or about 12 weeks were pooled. This clone has just one count. Antigen: not known. Clones were sequenced by immunoSEQ multiplex PCR, and TCRdb holds only the in-frame ones, with some missing. This table has roughly 60,000 clones, 60% to 85% appearing once. The V and J genes are TRBV27 and TRBJ1-4, with 7 bases matching TRBD1. The specimen was peripheral blood, collected 28 days after the second AZD1222 dose. The receptor's source is an adult who received the AZD1222 COVID-19 vaccine. CDR3 amino acids: CASSPTRQGSTNEKLFF. The DNA of the CDR3 is TGTGCCAGCAGTCCAACCCGACAGGGCTCCACTAATGAAAAACTGTTTTTT.